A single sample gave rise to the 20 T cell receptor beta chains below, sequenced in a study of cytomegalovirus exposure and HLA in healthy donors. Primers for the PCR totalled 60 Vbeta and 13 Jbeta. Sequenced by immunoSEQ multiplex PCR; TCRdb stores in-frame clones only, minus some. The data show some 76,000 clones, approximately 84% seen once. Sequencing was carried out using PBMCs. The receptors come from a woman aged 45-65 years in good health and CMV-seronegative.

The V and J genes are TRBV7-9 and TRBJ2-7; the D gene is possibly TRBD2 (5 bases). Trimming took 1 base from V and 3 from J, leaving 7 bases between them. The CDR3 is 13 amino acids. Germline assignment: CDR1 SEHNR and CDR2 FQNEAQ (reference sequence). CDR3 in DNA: TGTGCCAGCAGCTTAGGAGGACTCTACGAGCAGTACTTC. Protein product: CASSLGGLYEQYF. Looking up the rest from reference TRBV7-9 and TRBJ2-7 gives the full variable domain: DTGVSQNPRHKITKRGQNVTFRCDPISEHNRLYWYRQTLGQGPEFLTYFQNEAQLEKSRLLSDRFSAERPKGSFSTLEIQRTEQGDSAMYLCASSLGGLYEQYFGPGTRLTVT.

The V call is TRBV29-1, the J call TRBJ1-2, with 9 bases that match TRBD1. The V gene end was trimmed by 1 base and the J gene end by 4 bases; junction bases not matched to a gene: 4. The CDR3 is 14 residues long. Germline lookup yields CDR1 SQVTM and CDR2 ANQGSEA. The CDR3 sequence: CSVEGTGEVYGYTF. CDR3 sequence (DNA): TGCAGCGTTGAAGGGACAGGGGAGGTCTATGGCTACACCTTC.

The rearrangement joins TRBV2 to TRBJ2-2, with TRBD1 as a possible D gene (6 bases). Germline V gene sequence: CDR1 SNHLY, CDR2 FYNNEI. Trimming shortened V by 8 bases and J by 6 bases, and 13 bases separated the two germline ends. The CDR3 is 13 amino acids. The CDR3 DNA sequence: TGTGCCAGCGCAAACGAGGGGGCCGGGGAGCTGTTTTTT. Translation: CASANEGAGELFF.

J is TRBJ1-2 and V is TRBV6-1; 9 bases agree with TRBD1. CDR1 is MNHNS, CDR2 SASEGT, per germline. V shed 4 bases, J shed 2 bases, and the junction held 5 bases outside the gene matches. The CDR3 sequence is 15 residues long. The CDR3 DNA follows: TGTGCCAGCAGTGTATCCGGGACAGGGAACTATGGCTACACCTTC. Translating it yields CASSVSGTGNYGYTF.

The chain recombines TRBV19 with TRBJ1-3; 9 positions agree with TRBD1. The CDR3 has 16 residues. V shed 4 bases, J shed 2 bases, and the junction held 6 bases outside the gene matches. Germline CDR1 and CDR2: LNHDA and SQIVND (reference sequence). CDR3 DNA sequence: TGTGCCAGTAGTAGGCGACAGGGGGAGGCTGGAAACACCATATATTTT. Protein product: CASSRRQGEAGNTIYF.

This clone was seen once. CDR3 protein: CASMAEEGYTF. CDR3 nucleotides: TGTGCCAGCATGGCAGAGGAGGGCTACACCTTC. This sequence joins TRBV2 and TRBJ1-2; D gene unclear. Trimming stripped 7 bases from V and 8 bases from J, with 11 bases between. This CDR3 spans 11 amino acids. From germline, CDR1 is SNHLY and CDR2 FYNNEI.

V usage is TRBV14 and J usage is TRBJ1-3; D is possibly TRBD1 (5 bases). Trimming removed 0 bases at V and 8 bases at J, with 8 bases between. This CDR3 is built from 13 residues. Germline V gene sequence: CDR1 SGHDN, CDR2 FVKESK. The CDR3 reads CASSQEGPHTIYF. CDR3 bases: TGTGCCAGCAGCCAAGAGGGGCCTCACACCATATATTTT.

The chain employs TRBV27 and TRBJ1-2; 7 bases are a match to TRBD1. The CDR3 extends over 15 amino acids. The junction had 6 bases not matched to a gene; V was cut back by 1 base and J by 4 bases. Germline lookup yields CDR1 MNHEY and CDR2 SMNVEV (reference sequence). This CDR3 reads CASSLWAGGSYGYTF. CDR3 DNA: TGTGCCAGCAGTTTATGGGCAGGGGGTAGCTATGGCTACACCTTC.

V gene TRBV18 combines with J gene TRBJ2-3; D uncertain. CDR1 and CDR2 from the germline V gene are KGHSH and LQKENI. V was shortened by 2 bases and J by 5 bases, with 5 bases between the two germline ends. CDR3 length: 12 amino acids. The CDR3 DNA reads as TGTGCCAGCTCACCAATAGTAGATACGCAGTATTTT. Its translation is CASSPIVDTQYF.

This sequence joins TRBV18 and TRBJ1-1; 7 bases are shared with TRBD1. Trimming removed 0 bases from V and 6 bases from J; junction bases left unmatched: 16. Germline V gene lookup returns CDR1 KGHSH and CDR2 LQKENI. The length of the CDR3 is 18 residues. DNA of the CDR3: TGTGCCAGCTCACCACCTTCCAGGGGGAGATTTCCAGGGCCTGAAGCTTTCTTT. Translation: CASSPPSRGRFPGPEAFF.

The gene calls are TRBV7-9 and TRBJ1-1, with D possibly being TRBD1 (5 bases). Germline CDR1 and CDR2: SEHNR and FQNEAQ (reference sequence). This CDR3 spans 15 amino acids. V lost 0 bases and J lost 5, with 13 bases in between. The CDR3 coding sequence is TGTGCCAGCAGCTTAGCTTGGACAAGACAGACTGAAGCTTTCTTT. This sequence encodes CASSLAWTRQTEAFF.

The CDR3 is CASSLGTGGASYEQYF. The CDR3 coding sequence is TGTGCCAGCAGCTTAGGGACAGGGGGCGCATCCTACGAGCAGTACTTC. The rearrangement joins TRBV7-9 to TRBJ2-7, with 11 bases fitting TRBD1. J was trimmed by 1 base and V by 1 base; bases with no gene match: 3. The length of the CDR3 is 16 residues. Germline CDR1 reads SEHNR; CDR2 reads FQNEAQ (reference sequence).

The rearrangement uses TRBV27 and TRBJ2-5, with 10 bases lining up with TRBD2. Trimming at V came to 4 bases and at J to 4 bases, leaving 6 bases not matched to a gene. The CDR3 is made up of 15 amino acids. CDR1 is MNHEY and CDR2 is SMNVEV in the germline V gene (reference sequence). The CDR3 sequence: CASSSSLAGGETQYF. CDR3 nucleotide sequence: TGTGCCAGCAGTTCCTCTTTAGCGGGAGGAGAGACCCAGTACTTC.

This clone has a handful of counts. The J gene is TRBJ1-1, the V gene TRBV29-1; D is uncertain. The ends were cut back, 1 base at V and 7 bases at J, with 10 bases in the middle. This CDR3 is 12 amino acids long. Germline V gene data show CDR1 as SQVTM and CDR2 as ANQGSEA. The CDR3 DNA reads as TGCAGCGTTGAAGGCCGGGTGGTTGAAGCTTTCTTT. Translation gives CSVEGRVVEAFF.

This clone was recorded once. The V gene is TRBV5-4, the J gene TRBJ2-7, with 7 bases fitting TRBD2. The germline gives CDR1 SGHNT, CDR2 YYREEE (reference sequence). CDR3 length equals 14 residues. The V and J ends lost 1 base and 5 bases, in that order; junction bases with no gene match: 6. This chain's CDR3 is CASSLWGGSNEQYV. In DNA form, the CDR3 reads TGTGCCAGCAGCTTGTGGGGGGGTTCGAACGAGCAGTACGTC.

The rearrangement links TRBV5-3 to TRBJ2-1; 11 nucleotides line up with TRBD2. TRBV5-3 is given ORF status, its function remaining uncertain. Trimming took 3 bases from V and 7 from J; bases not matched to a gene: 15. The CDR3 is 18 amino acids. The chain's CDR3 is CARSCGILLAGVNNEQFF. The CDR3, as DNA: TGTGCCAGAAGCTGCGGAATCCTACTAGCGGGGGTGAATAATGAGCAGTTCTTC.

For the CDR3, the DNA is TGTGCCAGCAGGGGCGGGAGGATGGAGACCCAGTACTTC. It is translated as CASRGGRMETQYF. The chain joins TRBV2 to TRBJ2-5; 8 bases line up with TRBD2. V shed 6 bases, J shed 5 bases, and the junction held 5 bases outside the gene matches. Germline CDR1 is SNHLY and CDR2 is FYNNEI. The CDR3 length is 13 residues.

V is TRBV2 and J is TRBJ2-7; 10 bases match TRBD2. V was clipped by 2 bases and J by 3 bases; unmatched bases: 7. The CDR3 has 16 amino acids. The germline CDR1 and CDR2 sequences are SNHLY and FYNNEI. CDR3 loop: CASSETLTSGYYEQYF. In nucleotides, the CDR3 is TGTGCCAGCAGTGAAACCCTGACTAGCGGGTACTACGAGCAGTACTTC.

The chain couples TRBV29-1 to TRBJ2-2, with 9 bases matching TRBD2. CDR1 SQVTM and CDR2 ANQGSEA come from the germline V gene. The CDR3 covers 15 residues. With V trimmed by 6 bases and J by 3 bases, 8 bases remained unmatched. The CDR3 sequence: CSVGASGIHTGELFF. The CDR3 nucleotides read TGCAGCGTCGGAGCTAGCGGGATTCACACCGGGGAGCTGTTTTTT.

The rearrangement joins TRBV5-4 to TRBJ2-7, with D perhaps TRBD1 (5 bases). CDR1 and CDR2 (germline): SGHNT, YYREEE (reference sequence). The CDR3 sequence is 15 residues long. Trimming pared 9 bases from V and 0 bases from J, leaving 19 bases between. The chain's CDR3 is CATNHVGTGSYEQYF. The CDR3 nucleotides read TGTGCCACCAATCACGTAGGAACAGGCTCCTACGAGCAGTACTTC.